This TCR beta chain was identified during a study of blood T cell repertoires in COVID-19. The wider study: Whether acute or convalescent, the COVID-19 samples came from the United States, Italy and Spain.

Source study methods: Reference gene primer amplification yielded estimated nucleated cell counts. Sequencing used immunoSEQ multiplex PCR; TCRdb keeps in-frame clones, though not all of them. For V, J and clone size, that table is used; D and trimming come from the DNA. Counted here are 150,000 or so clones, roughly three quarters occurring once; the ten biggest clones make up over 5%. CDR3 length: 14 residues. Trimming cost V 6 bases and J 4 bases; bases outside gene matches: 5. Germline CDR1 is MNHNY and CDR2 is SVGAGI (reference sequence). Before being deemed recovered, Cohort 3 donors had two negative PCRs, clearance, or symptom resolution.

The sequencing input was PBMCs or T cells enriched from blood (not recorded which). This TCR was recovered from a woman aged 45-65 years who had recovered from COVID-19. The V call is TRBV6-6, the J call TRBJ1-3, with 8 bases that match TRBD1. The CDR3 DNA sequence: TGTGCCAGCAGAGGACAGGGTACAGGAAACACCATATATTTT. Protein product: CASRGQGTGNTIYF.